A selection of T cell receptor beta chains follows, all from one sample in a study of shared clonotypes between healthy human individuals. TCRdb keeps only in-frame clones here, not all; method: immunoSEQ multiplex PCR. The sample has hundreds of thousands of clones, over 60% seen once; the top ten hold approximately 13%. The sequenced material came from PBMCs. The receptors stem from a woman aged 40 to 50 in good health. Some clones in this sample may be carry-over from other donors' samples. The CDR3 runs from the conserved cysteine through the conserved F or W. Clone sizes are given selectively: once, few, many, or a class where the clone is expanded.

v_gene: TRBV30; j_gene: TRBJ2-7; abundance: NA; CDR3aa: CAWSVTGGASYEQYF
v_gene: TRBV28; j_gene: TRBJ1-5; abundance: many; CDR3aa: CASSLGGTRNQPQHF
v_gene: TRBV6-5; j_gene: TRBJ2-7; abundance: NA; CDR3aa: CASSSSREQYF
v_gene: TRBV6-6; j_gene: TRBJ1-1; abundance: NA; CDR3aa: CASSYPPGMRNTEAFF
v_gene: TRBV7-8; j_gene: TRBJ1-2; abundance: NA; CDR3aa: CASSLPGQRGGYTF
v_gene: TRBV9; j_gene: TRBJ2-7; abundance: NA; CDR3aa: CASSVGAEAEFYEQYF
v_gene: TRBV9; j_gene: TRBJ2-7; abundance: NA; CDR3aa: CASSVGLATSYEQYF
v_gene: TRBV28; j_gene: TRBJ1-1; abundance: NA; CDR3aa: CASTFVEGRAEAFF
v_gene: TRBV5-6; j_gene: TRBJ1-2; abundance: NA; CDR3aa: CASSSRQGDYGYTF
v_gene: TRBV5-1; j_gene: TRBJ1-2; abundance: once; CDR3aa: CASSLRTGVGGYTF
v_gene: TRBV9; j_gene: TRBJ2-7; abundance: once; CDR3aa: CASSVSGKGGDEQYF
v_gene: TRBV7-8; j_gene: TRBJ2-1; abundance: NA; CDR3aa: CASSLGASGYNEQFF
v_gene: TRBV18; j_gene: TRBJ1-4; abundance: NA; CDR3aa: CASHRGSGEKLFF
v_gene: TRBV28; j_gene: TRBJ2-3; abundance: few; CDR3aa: CASSLLAGNTDTQYF
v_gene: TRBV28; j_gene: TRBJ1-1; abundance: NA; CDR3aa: CASKRTVEAFF